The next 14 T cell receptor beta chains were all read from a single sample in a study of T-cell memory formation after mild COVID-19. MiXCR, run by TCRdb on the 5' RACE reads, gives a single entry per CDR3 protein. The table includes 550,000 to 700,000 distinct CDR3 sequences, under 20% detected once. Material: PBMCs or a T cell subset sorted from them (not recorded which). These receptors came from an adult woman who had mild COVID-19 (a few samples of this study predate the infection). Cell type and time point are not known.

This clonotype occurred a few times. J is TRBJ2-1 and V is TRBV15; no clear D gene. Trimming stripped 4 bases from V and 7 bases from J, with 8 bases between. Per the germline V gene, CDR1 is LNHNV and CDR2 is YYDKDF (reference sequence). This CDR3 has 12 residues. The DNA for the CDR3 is TGTGCCACCAGCAACAGAAGAAATGAGCAGTTCTTC. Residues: CATSNRRNEQFF.

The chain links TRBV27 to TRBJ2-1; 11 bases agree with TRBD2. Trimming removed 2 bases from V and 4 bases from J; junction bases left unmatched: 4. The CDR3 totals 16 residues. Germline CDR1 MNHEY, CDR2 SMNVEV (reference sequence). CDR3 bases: TGTGCCAGCAGTTTAGAAGGGACTAGCGGATACAATGAGCAGTTCTTC. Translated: CASSLEGTSGYNEQFF.

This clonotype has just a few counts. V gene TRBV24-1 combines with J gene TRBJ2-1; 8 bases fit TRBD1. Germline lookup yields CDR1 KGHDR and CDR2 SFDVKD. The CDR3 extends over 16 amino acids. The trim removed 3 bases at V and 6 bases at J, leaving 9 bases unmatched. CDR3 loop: CATSDPGQGRGNEQFF. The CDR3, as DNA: TGTGCCACCAGTGATCCTGGACAGGGCCGGGGCAATGAGCAGTTCTTC.

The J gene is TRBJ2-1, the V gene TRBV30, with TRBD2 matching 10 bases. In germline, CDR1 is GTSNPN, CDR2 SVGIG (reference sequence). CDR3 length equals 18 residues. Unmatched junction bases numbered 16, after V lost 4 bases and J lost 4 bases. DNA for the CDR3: TGTGCCTGGACTCCCGGCCGATTTGGACTAGCGGCATACAATGAGCAGTTCTTC. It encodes CAWTPGRFGLAAYNEQFF.

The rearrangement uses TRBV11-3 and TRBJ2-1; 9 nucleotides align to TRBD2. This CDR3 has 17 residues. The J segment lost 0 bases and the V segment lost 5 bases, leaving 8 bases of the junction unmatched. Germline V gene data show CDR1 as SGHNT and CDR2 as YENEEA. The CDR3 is CASSQAVAGVSYNEQFF. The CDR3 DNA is TGTGCCAGCAGCCAGGCCGTAGCGGGGGTCTCCTACAATGAGCAGTTCTTC.

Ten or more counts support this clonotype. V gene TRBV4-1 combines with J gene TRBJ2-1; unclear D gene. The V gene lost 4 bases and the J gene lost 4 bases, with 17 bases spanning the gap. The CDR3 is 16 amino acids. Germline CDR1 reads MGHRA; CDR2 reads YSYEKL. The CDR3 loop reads CASSRWPAALYNEQFF. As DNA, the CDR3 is TGCGCCAGCAGCCGGTGGCCCGCGGCCCTTTACAATGAGCAGTTCTTC.

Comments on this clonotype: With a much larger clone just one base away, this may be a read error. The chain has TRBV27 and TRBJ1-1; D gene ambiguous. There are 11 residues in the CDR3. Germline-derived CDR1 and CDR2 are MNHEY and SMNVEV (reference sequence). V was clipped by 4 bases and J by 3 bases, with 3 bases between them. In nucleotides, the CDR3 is TGTGCCAGCAGTTCTCACACTGAAGCTTTCTTT. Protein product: CASSSHTEAFF.

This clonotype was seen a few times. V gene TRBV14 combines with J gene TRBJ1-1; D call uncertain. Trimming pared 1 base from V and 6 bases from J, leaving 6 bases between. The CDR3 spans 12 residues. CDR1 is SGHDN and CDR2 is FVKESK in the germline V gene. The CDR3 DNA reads TGTGCCAGCAGCCAAGTGACGGCTGAAGCTTTCTTT. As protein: CASSQVTAEAFF. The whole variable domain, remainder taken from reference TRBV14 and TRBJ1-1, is EAGVTQFPSHSVIEKGQTVTLRCDPISGHDNLYWYRRVMGKEIKFLLHFVKESKQDESGMPNNRFLAERTGGTYSTLKVQPAELEDSGVYFCASSQVTAEAFFGQGTRLTVV.

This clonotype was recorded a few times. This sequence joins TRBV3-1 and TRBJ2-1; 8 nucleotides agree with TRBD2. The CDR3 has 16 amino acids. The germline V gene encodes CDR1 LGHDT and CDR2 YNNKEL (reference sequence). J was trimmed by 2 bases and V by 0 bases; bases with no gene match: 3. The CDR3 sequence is CASSQDPAGAYNEQFF. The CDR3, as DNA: TGTGCCAGCAGCCAAGATCCAGCGGGGGCCTACAATGAGCAGTTCTTC.

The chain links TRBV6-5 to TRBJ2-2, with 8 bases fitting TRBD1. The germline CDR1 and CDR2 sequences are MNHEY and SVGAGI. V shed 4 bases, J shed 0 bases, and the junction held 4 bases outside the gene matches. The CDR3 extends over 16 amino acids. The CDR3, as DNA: TGTGCCAGCAGTTCGCCACAGGGGGCGAACACCGGGGAGCTGTTTTTT. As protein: CASSSPQGANTGELFF.

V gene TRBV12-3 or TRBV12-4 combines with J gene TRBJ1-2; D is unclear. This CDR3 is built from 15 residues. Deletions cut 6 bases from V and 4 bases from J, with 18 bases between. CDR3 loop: CASSPRRPRGYGYTF. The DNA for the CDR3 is TGTGCCAGCAGCCCGAGGAGGCCTCGGGGCTATGGCTACACCTTC.

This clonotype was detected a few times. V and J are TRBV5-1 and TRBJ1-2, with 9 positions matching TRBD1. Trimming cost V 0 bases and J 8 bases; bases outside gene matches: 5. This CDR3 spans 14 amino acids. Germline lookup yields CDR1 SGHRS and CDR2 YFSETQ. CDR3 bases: TGCGCCAGCAGCTTGGCAGGACAGGGGACAGGCTACACCTTC. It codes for CASSLAGQGTGYTF.

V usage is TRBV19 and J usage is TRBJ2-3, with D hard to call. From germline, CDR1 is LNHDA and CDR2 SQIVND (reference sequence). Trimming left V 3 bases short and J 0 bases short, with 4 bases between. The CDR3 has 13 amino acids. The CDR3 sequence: CASSMASTDTQYF. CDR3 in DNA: TGTGCCAGTAGTATGGCAAGCACAGATACGCAGTATTTT.

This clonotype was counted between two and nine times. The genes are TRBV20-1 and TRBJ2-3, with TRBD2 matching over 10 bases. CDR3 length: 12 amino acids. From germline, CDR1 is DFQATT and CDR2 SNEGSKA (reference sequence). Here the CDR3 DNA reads TGCAGCTCAGCGGGAGGGGCAGATACGCAGTATTTT. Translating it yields CSSAGGADTQYF.